This is a list of T cell receptor beta chains from one sample in a study of type 1 and type 2 diabetes patients. One entry per CDR3 protein, called by TCRdb with MiXCR from the multiplex PCR reads. The sample gives fewer than 350,000 distinct CDR3 sequences, around 47% of which show up once; roughly 13% is in the top ten. Sequenced sample: peripheral blood mononuclear cells (PBMCs). These TCRs come from a man in his late teens or twenties with type 2 diabetes. Both conserved end residues are part of each CDR3. The D gene is left open where the match is weak. Rows may omit the clone size; those that give it use once, few, many or a size class.

D: TRBD1
size: -
J: TRBJ2-5
V: TRBV20-1
DNA: TGCAGTGCCATGACAGGGGGCGGGGAGACCCAGTACTTC
CDR3: CSAMTGGGETQYF

D: -
size: many
J: TRBJ1-2
V: TRBV30
DNA: TGTGCCTGGAGTGCCGGGGGGAGCTATGGCTACACCTTC
CDR3: CAWSAGGSYGYTF

D: -
size: -
J: TRBJ1-1
V: TRBV9
DNA: TGTGCCAGCAGTGTCGGTACAGGACTGAACACTGAAGCTTTCTTT
CDR3: CASSVGTGLNTEAFF

D: -
size: -
J: TRBJ2-7
V: TRBV15
DNA: TGTGCCACCAGAGACGGGAGCTCCTACGAGCAGTACTTC
CDR3: CATRDGSSYEQYF

D: -
size: few
J: TRBJ2-6
V: TRBV20-1
DNA: TGCAGTGCTAGTCGGAGCACTGGGGCCAACGTCCTGACTTTC
CDR3: CSASRSTGANVLTF

D: -
size: -
J: TRBJ1-2
V: TRBV12-3/TRBV12-4
DNA: TGTGCCAGCAGCCCACGGGACTTTAGCTATGGCTACACCTTC
CDR3: CASSPRDFSYGYTF

D: TRBD2
size: -
J: TRBJ2-1
V: TRBV7-3
DNA: TGTGCCAGCAGCTTAAAGGCGGGGGGGGGACTAGCGGAGCAGTTCTTC
CDR3: CASSLKAGGGLAEQFF

D: -
size: many
J: TRBJ1-1
V: TRBV7-8
DNA: TGTGCCAGCAGCTTAGAGATGGTTTCCATTGAAGCTTTCTTT
CDR3: CASSLEMVSIEAFF

D: TRBD1
size: -
J: TRBJ2-5
V: TRBV28
DNA: TGTGCCAGCAGCTCCGGACAGGGGAAGACCCAGTACTTC
CDR3: CASSSGQGKTQYF

D: -
size: -
J: TRBJ2-1
V: TRBV24-1
DNA: TGTGCCACCAGTCCCGATTTGGCCAATGAGCAGTTCTTC
CDR3: CATSPDLANEQFF

D: TRBD1
size: few
J: TRBJ1-1
V: TRBV30
DNA: TGTGCCTACGGACAGGCCAGGACTGAAGCTTTCTTT
CDR3: CAYGQARTEAFF

D: -
size: few
J: TRBJ2-3
V: TRBV14
DNA: TGTGCCAGCAGCCAAGGGGTCAGGGGTACAGATACGCAGTATTTT
CDR3: CASSQGVRGTDTQYF

D: TRBD1
size: -
J: TRBJ1-1
V: TRBV7-2
DNA: TGTGCCAGCAGTGTCATGACAGGGGCGACCACTGAAGCTTTCTTT
CDR3: CASSVMTGATTEAFF

D: -
size: -
J: TRBJ1-2
V: TRBV19
DNA: TGTGCCAGTACGAGGGATTACTATGGCTACACCTTC
CDR3: CASTRDYYGYTF

D: TRBD2
size: -
J: TRBJ2-3
V: TRBV5-1
DNA: TGCGCCAGCAGCTACACTAGCGGGAGTAGGTCAGATACGCAGTATTTT
CDR3: CASSYTSGSRSDTQYF